This T cell receptor beta chain was captured in a study of neurological immune-mediated disorders. Whole-study results and caveats: Expanded clones shared no CDR3 amino acid sequences across subjects, suggesting private repertoires in all groups.

TCRdb fed the 5' RACE reads into MiXCR, producing one record per CDR3 protein. The sample lists more than 75,000 distinct CDR3 sequences; about a tenth were seen once. There are many counts of this clonotype. Antigen specificity is unknown. One junction end disagrees with the germline gene, perhaps due to a read error. The unsorted libraries were made from 2 million PBMCs kept at -80 C. The clonotype originates from a man aged 40-55 years in good health. Sequenced material: PBMCs.

The CDR3 DNA is TGTGCCAGCAGCTCGGGGACAGATTGGGGCGAATTGGGTTTT. Encoded protein: CASSSGTDWGELGF. The chain carries TRBV7-8 and TRBJ1-1; 7 bases are shared with TRBD1. The germline CDR1 and CDR2 sequences are SGHVS and FQNEAQ. The CDR3 covers 14 residues. Full variable domain (remainder filled in from reference TRBV7-8 and TRBJ1-1): GAGVSQSPRYKVAKRGQDVALRCDPISGHVSLFWYQQALGQGPEFLTYFQNEAQLDKSGLPSDRFFAERPEGSVSTLKIQRTQQEDSAVYLCASSSGTDWGELGFGQGTRLTVV.